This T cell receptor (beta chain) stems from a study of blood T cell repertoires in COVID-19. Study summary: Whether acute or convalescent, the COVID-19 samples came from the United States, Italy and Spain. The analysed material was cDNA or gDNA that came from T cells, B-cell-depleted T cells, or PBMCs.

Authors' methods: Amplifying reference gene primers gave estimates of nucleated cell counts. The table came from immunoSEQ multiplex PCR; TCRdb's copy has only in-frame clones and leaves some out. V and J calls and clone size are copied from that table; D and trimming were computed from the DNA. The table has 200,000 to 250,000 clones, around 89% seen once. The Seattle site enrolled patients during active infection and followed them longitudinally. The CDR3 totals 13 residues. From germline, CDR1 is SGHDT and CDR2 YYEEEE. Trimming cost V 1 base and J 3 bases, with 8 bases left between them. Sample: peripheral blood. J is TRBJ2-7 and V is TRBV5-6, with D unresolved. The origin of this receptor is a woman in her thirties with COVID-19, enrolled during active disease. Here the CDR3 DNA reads TGTGCCAGCAGCTTGAACTCCCTCTACGAGCAGTACTTC. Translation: CASSLNSLYEQYF.